A single sample is the source of the 12 T cell receptor beta chains below, sequenced in a study of shared clonotypes between healthy human individuals. Generated by immunoSEQ multiplex PCR, the TCRdb table keeps only in-frame clones and is missing some. The table records about 2.1 million clones, roughly 93% of them present only once. Naive CD8 isolation took CD45RO-negative cells positively selected for CCR7 and excluded terminally differentiated effector memory CD45RA+ cells. The sequenced sample consisted of naive CD8+ T cells from PBMCs. Receptor source: a young man in good health. Some clones in this sample may be carry-over from other donors' samples.

The CDR3 protein is CASSIDREGWVNEQFF. CDR3 DNA: TGTGCCAGTAGTATAGATCGTGAGGGATGGGTCAATGAGCAGTTCTTC. The chain employs TRBV19 and TRBJ2-1; perhaps TRBD2 as D (5 bases). Trimming pared 0 bases from V and 6 bases from J, leaving 15 bases between. The germline gives CDR1 LNHDA, CDR2 SQIVND (reference sequence). CDR3 size: 16 residues.

This rearrangement joins TRBV27 to TRBJ2-7; D uncertain. CDR1 is MNHEY and CDR2 is SMNVEV in the germline V gene (reference sequence). V shed 0 bases and J shed 4 bases, with 10 bases lying between them. CDR3 size: 14 residues. DNA of the CDR3: TGTGCCAGCAGTTTATCGGTGGCAGCATACGAGCAGTACTTC. Its translation is CASSLSVAAYEQYF.

J is TRBJ2-1 and V is TRBV27; 9 nucleotides align to TRBD2. Germline V gives CDR1 MNHEY, CDR2 SMNVEV (reference sequence). Unmatched junction bases numbered 17, after V lost 5 bases and J lost 0 bases. The CDR3 runs to 20 residues. CDR3 sequence reads: CASSPPVGAGGPFSYNEQFF. DNA for the CDR3: TGTGCCAGCAGTCCCCCGGTTGGGGCGGGAGGGCCTTTCTCCTACAATGAGCAGTTCTTC.

J is TRBJ1-1 and V is TRBV14; tentative D call: TRBD1 (6 bases). Germline assignment: CDR1 SGHDN and CDR2 FVKESK. This CDR3 has 15 amino acids. The germline V and J ends were trimmed by 0 bases and 5 bases, with 13 bases remaining between them. CDR3 sequence: CASSQDGRGRTEAFF. CDR3 nucleotides: TGTGCCAGCAGCCAAGATGGCAGGGGAAGGACTGAAGCTTTCTTT.

V and J are TRBV4-3 and TRBJ2-2; no reliable D call. V dropped 1 base and J dropped 1 base, with 13 bases sitting between them. CDR1 LGHNA and CDR2 YSLEER come from the germline V gene. The CDR3 loop spans 17 amino acids. DNA for the CDR3: TGCGCCAGCAGCCAAGTGATTAGGAAAGAGAACACCGGGGAGCTGTTTTTT. Residues: CASSQVIRKENTGELFF.

This chain joins TRBV6-5 and TRBJ2-1; weak D call: TRBD2 (6 bases). This CDR3 has 12 residues. Trimming cost V 5 bases and J 7 bases, with 9 bases left between them. CDR1 and CDR2 from the germline V gene are MNHEY and SVGAGI. The CDR3 DNA reads as TGTGCCAGCAGTAACCTAGCGAATGAGCAGTTCTTC. Protein: CASSNLANEQFF.

This CDR3 reads CASSLTGGGGSYEQYF. The CDR3 DNA sequence: TGCGCCAGCAGCTTAACAGGGGGCGGGGGCTCCTACGAGCAGTACTTC. This rearrangement joins TRBV5-1 to TRBJ2-7; TRBD1 matches at 9 bases. CDR1 is SGHRS and CDR2 is YFSETQ in the germline V gene. This CDR3 has 16 residues. V trimming: 2 bases; J trimming: 0 bases; junction bases outside the gene matches: 6.

V usage is TRBV6-5 and J usage is TRBJ2-1; possibly TRBD1 for D (5 bases). The germline CDR1 and CDR2 sequences are MNHEY and SVGAGI. The CDR3 contains 13 residues. Trimming removed 6 bases at V and 4 bases at J, with 10 bases between. CDR3 in amino acids: CASRTARYNEQFF. The CDR3 DNA is TGTGCCAGCAGGACAGCGCGTTACAATGAGCAGTTCTTC.

V is TRBV6-1 and J is TRBJ2-1, with D possibly being TRBD2 (5 bases). V lost 2 bases and J 6 bases, leaving 8 bases between the germline ends. This CDR3 is built from 13 residues. Germline CDR1 is MNHNS and CDR2 is SASEGT. CDR3 sequence reads: CASSEYLANEQFF. The CDR3 DNA reads as TGTGCCAGCAGTGAATACCTAGCCAATGAGCAGTTCTTC.

The chain employs TRBV15 and TRBJ1-5; possibly TRBD1 for D (6 bases). V lost 5 bases and J 2 bases, leaving 13 bases between the germline ends. Germline CDR1 LNHNV, CDR2 YYDKDF (reference sequence). The CDR3 contains 15 residues. The CDR3 protein is CATSGVGGGNQPQHF. The CDR3, as DNA: TGTGCCACCAGCGGAGTGGGGGGCGGCAATCAGCCCCAGCATTTT.

The chain carries TRBV9 and TRBJ2-7, with D tentatively TRBD1 (6 bases). Trimming took 3 bases from V and 2 from J, leaving 12 bases between them. CDR3 length: 14 residues. Germline V gene data show CDR1 as SGDLS and CDR2 as YYNGEE. The CDR3 coding sequence is TGTGCCAGCAGCGAGCAGGGGTTGGCCTACGAGCAGTACTTC. Amino acid sequence: CASSEQGLAYEQYF.

J is TRBJ2-7 and V is TRBV28; 9 bases match TRBD2. Trimming took 7 bases from V and 3 from J; bases not matched to a gene: 10. Germline V gene sequence: CDR1 MDHEN, CDR2 SYDVKM. The length of the CDR3 is 15 residues. DNA of the CDR3: TGTGCCAGCAAGTTACCGGGACTAGCTTTCTACGAGCAGTACTTC. It translates to CASKLPGLAFYEQYF.